Included here is one T cell receptor (beta chain) sequence, with context. Antigen: not known. Germline CDR1 MNHEY, CDR2 SVGAGI. V was pared by 4 bases and J by 5 bases, with 6 bases of the junction left unmatched. The CDR3 consists of 14 residues. Unrecorded immune exposures were likely, despite nominal health at sampling. This entry belongs to a study of cytomegalovirus exposure and HLA in healthy donors. Points from the study as a whole: It was shown in a later analysis that HLA-associated TCR beta chains were more clonally expanded than other, equally common chains.

PCR amplification relied on 60 Vbeta primers (plus 13 Jbeta primers). Some clones are missing from TCRdb's copy, which holds only in-frame ones; the method was immunoSEQ multiplex PCR. The sample shows about 73,000 clones, 60% to 85% of them seen only once. The TCR originated in a man aged 65 to 79 in good health and CMV-seronegative. The chain couples TRBV6-5 to TRBJ1-1; 8 bases are a match to TRBD1. Sequencing input: PBMCs. The CDR3 DNA follows: TGTGCCAGCAGTTTCACAGGGGGTGGAACTGAAGCTTTCTTT. Protein sequence: CASSFTGGGTEAFF.